The present entry profiles one TCR beta chain with its context. No cognate antigen has been identified for it. It has no much larger one-base neighbor in the sample; base qualities were not kept. This specimen comes from a study of blood T cell repertoires in COVID-19 (TCRdb year 2020). For the study in its entirety: Samples from collaborators originated in the United States, Italy and Spain and spanned both the acute and convalescent phases of COVID-19. The material from the prospective study consisted of cDNA or gDNA derived from T cells, B-cell-depleted T cells, or PBMCs. Subjects who had been exposed to COVID-19, were actively infected with it, or had recovered from it provided the deeply sampled blood TCRbeta repertoires that made up the dataset. The repertoires were released in a freely available public database intended as a resource for research on the immune response to SARS-CoV-2. Samples came from the ongoing ImmuneRACE study (first 160 participants) plus 1,254 subjects from 6 global collaborators. Nearly every sample came with metadata listing a de-identified subject ID, COVID-19 status, age in years and sex. Where HLA class I and class II types were available, the types were taken from metadata supplied by the sample provider, not from assay-based typing.

The immunoSEQ Assay, a bias-controlled multiplex PCR, was used to amplify TCRbeta CDR3 regions from genomic DNA. The authors processed their data as follows. The number of nucleated cells in each sample was estimated by amplification of reference gene primers within the assay. To quantify the absolute abundance of each unique TCRbeta CDR3 rearrangement, sequence reads were collapsed and filtered. Productive Simpson clonality was computed per sample as the square root of Simpson's diversity index over productive rearrangements. TCRdb took this table from immuneACCESS and kept in-frame rearrangements with V and J called. Such tables lack part of the clones; where checked against another copy, unresolved V genes explain under half of the gap, and the rest is unexplained. The V and J calls and the clone size are those of that table, but D and trimming were determined from the DNA. This sample is represented by under 200,000 clones; less than 85% of them were singletons. The biggest ten clones account for around 2.9% of the sample.

Broad study findings and their caveats: The amount of clinical and demographic metadata varied by source and participant and was provided uncurated.

Each collaborating institution followed its own protocols to collect whole blood in K2EDTA tubes. Collaborator samples were shipped for TCRbeta analysis as frozen whole blood, isolated PBMCs, or DNA extracted from either sample type. This sequence was found in a woman older than 75 with acute or convalescent COVID-19. Sequencing used peripheral blood.

The nucleotides are TGTGCCAGTTCGGGACAGGGGGCGTATGAGACCCAGTACTTC. Its amino acids are CASSGQGAYETQYF. The V and J genes are TRBV19 and TRBJ2-5, with 12 junctional bases fitting TRBD1. Including cysteine and phenylalanine, the CDR3 has 14 amino acids. Only the CDR3 DNA is retained, 42 bases long and in frame from the first base. From the germline V gene (reference sequence), CDR1 is LNHDA and CDR2 is SQIVND. V loses 8 bases at its end and J loses 5 bases; junction bases beyond the gene matches: 6.